These 19 T cell receptor beta chains were all obtained from the same sample, sequenced in a study of blood T cells in healthy people across ages. Primed by a sample-barcoded 5' primer and a J-beta primer mix, a second PCR proceeded for roughly 7 to 12 cycles. From the 5' RACE reads, TCRdb called clonotypes with MiXCR, one entry per CDR3 protein. The data show about 720,000 distinct CDR3 sequences, about 25% seen once. These data also formed part of another study, on T cells of mothers and their children.

Specimen: blood. Receptors were obtained from a boy aged 5 to 17 in good health.

The chain is built from TRBV6-5 and TRBJ2-1, with D possibly being TRBD1 or TRBD2 (6 bases each). The CDR3 covers 13 residues. Germline V gene data show CDR1 as MNHEY and CDR2 as SVGAGI. The V end was cut by 6 bases, the J end by 15 bases, with 21 bases between. The CDR3 sequence is CASSSREVGGLFF. DNA for the CDR3: TGTGCCAGCAGCTCCCGGGAAGTGGGGGGCCTGTTCTTC.

The V and J genes are TRBV2 and TRBJ2-2, with 8 nucleotides matching TRBD1. J lost 1 base, V lost 5 bases, and 6 bases had no gene match. CDR3 size: 16 residues. Germline-derived CDR1 and CDR2 are SNHLY and FYNNEI. The CDR3: CASSRYRGWNTGELFF. In DNA, the CDR3 is TGTGCCAGCAGTAGGTACAGGGGGTGGAACACCGGGGAGCTGTTTTTT.

The chain employs TRBV12-3 or TRBV12-4 and TRBJ2-7; D is undetermined. V lost 2 bases to trimming and J lost 7 bases, with 6 bases between them. The CDR3 runs 11 residues. The CDR3 DNA follows: TGTGCCAGCAGTTTAAAAACTGAGCAGTACTTC. Translating gives CASSLKTEQYF.

This clonotype was seen a handful of times. This chain uses TRBV12-3 or TRBV12-4 with TRBJ1-5, with D possibly matching TRBD1 (6 bases). The CDR3 contains 17 residues. With 2 bases removed from V and 3 bases from J, the gap between germline ends came to 17 bases. CDR3 nucleotide sequence: TGTGCCAGCAGTTTATTTCCTGGGGCAGGGGTCAATCAGCCCCAGCATTTT. Amino acids: CASSLFPGAGVNQPQHF.

In its sample, this clonotype was seen a few times. DNA of the CDR3: TGTGCCAGCAGCCAAGATTGGAGCTCCTACAATGAGCAGTTCTTC. Translated: CASSQDWSSYNEQFF. The rearrangement uses TRBV14 and TRBJ2-1; D is uncertain. The CDR3 extends over 15 amino acids. The germline V and J ends were trimmed by 0 bases and 0 bases, with 6 bases remaining between them. CDR1 is SGHDN and CDR2 is FVKESK in the germline V gene.

This chain connects TRBV7-2 to TRBJ2-1, with a tentative D call TRBD2 (6 bases). The DNA end is a closer match to TRBJ2-7, so the J assignment may be wrong. The CDR3 is 16 amino acids. The germline V gene encodes CDR1 SGHTA and CDR2 FQGNSA. The CDR3 region is CASSLGLASDGSEQYF. CDR3 sequence (DNA): TGTGCCAGCAGCTTAGGGTTGGCTAGCGATGGTTCCGAGCAGTACTTC.

This clonotype has only a few counts. The gene calls are TRBV11-3 and TRBJ2-2; D gene ambiguous. V gave up 1 base and J gave up 3 bases, with 9 bases separating them. CDR3 length equals 15 residues. CDR1 and CDR2 from the germline V gene are SGHNT and YENEEA. The CDR3 sequence: CASSLGLKDTGELFF. The CDR3 DNA is TGTGCCAGCAGCTTAGGGTTAAAGGACACCGGGGAGCTGTTTTTT.

Of note for this clonotype: The junction shows a germline mismatch at one end, possibly a read error. V and J are TRBV12-3 or TRBV12-4 and TRBJ1-2; D remains unclear. The CDR3 runs 16 residues. CDR3 in DNA: TGTGCCAGCAGTTTAGATAACACTGCGGCGGTTTATGGCCACACCTTC. Amino acid sequence: CASSLDNTAAVYGHTF.

This clonotype was seen a handful of times. This chain uses TRBV7-2 with TRBJ2-2; D perhaps matches TRBD2 (7 bases). CDR3 length: 15 amino acids. V gave up 5 bases and J gave up 3 bases, with 13 bases separating them. The germline V gene encodes CDR1 SGHTA and CDR2 FQGNSA. As DNA, the CDR3 is TGTGCCAGCAGCCAGGGGAGGGGGTACACCGGGGAGCTGTTTTTT. This sequence encodes CASSQGRGYTGELFF.

The chain has TRBV20-1 and TRBJ2-7; unclear D gene. The germline gives CDR1 DFQATT, CDR2 SNEGSKA (reference sequence). The CDR3 runs 13 residues. V was pared by 1 base and J by 3 bases, with 10 bases between. The chain's CDR3 is CSARGRTHYEQYF. CDR3 nucleotide sequence: TGCAGTGCTAGAGGACGCACCCACTACGAGCAGTACTTC.

This clonotype was seen a handful of times. The V and J genes are TRBV27 and TRBJ1-2; D is uncertain. CDR1 MNHEY and CDR2 SMNVEV come from the germline V gene (reference sequence). Between the trimmed V and J ends, which lost 1 base and 7 bases, there was a span of 7 bases. The CDR3 length is 12 residues. The CDR3 DNA sequence: TGTGCCAGCAGTTTATTGGGAGGTGGCTACACCTTC. Amino acid sequence: CASSLLGGGYTF.

Only a few counts were recorded for this clonotype. In DNA, the CDR3 is TGTGCCAGCAGCTCCCCTTGGACAGGGGTCTACGAGCAGTACTTC. Amino acid sequence: CASSSPWTGVYEQYF. The chain combines TRBV7-2 with TRBJ2-5; the match to TRBD1 covers 9 bases. The DNA end favors TRBJ2-7, so the J call may be wrong. CDR1 SGHTA and CDR2 FQGNSA come from the germline V gene. This CDR3 is 15 amino acids long.

In its sample, this clonotype was seen a few times. V and J are TRBV5-1 and TRBJ2-2; D is unclear. V was cut by 0 bases and J by 0 bases, with 9 bases left in between. The CDR3 consists of 16 residues. CDR1 and CDR2 (germline): SGHRS, YFSETQ. CDR3 DNA sequence: TGCGCCAGCAGCTTGGAGACGGGCTCGAACACCGGGGAGCTGTTTTTT. Translation gives CASSLETGSNTGELFF.

This clonotype has more than one count but fewer than ten. This chain links TRBV7-2 with TRBJ1-1; D call uncertain. V shed 5 bases and J shed 1 base, with 17 bases lying between them. CDR3 length: 16 amino acids. The germline V gene encodes CDR1 SGHTA and CDR2 FQGNSA. The CDR3 DNA is TGTGCCAGCAGCCTAGGGCACTTATCGACGAACACTGAAGCTTTCTTT. This codes for CASSLGHLSTNTEAFF. Supplemented by reference TRBV7-2 and TRBJ1-1, the full variable domain reads GAGVSQSPSNKVTEKGKDVELRCDPISGHTALYWYRQSLGQGLEFLIYFQGNSAPDKSGLPSDRFSAERTGGSVSTLTIQRTQQEDSAVYLCASSLGHLSTNTEAFFGQGTRLTVV.

The chain carries TRBV7-2 and TRBJ2-3, with 7 bases matching TRBD2. Germline V gives CDR1 SGHTA, CDR2 FQGNSA. The length of the CDR3 is 18 residues. V shed 0 bases and J 0 bases; nucleotides not matched to a gene: 9. CDR3 region: CASSLALRYSGSTDTQYF. The CDR3 region has the DNA TGTGCCAGCAGCTTAGCGCTGAGGTATAGCGGGAGCACAGATACGCAGTATTTT.

This clonotype was counted a few times. This chain connects TRBV28 to TRBJ2-5; D call uncertain. Germline V gives CDR1 MDHEN, CDR2 SYDVKM. This CDR3 has 14 residues. V was pared by 4 bases and J by 2 bases, with 11 bases between. CDR3 bases: TGTGCCAGCAGTTCACGACTGAATCAAGAGACCCAGTACTTC. This encodes CASSSRLNQETQYF. Drawing the rest from reference TRBV28 and TRBJ2-5, the complete variable domain is DVKVTQSSRYLVKRTGEKVFLECVQDMDHENMFWYRQDPGLGLRLIYFSYDVKMKEKGDIPEGYSVSREKKERFSLILESASTNQTSMYLCASSSRLNQETQYFGPGTRLLVL.

CDR3 in amino acids: CSVSGTTSTDTQYF. The CDR3 region has the DNA TGCAGCGTGTCCGGGACGACTAGCACAGATACGCAGTATTTT. The chain combines TRBV29-1 with TRBJ2-3; either TRBD1 or TRBD2 may supply D (5 bases each). Trimming took 6 bases from V and 0 from J, leaving 13 bases between them. CDR1 is SQVTM and CDR2 is ANQGSEA in the germline V gene. The length of the CDR3 is 14 residues.

The CDR3 region has the DNA TGCAGTGCTAAAGCCAGCGGGGCTAGCACAGATACGCAGTATTTT. Encoded protein: CSAKASGASTDTQYF. The chain links TRBV20-1 to TRBJ2-3; 7 bases fit TRBD2. The CDR3 is made up of 15 amino acids. V gave up 4 bases and J gave up 0 bases; unmatched junction bases: 7. The germline gives CDR1 DFQATT, CDR2 SNEGSKA (reference sequence).

The chain uses TRBV29-1 and TRBJ1-1; possibly TRBD1 for D (5 bases). The length of the CDR3 is 13 residues. Deletions cut 6 bases from V and 0 bases from J, with 11 bases between. CDR1 is SQVTM, CDR2 ANQGSEA, per germline. CDR3 nucleotide sequence: TGCAGCGTAGCACAGGTAATGAACACTGAAGCTTTCTTT. It translates to CSVAQVMNTEAFF.